The present T cell receptor beta chain was sequenced within a study of blood T cells in healthy people across ages. General observations from the study: What prevented conclusive comparison of naive and antigen-experienced cells was that PBMCs were unsorted. Donor CMV status, an unknown factor, possibly confounded changes in expanded clonotypes.

In regard to this clonotype: As yet, its antigen is unknown. A much larger clone differs from this one at a single base, so this may be a read error.

V shed 1 base and J shed 10 bases, with 11 bases lying between them. The germline V gene has CDR1 SGHRS and CDR2 YFSETQ. The CDR3 is 12 residues long. Through a sample-barcoded 5' primer and a J-beta primer mix, a second PCR was run for about 7 to 12 cycles. TCRdb redid the calling of the 5' RACE reads with MiXCR, one entry per CDR3 protein. The sample contains more than 800,000 distinct CDR3 sequences, 29% of which appear only once. Whenever a sample was processed, at least 6 million PBMCs were isolated. The clonotype comes from a woman over 75 in good health. The sequenced sample was blood. This rearrangement joins TRBV5-1 to TRBJ2-5; D unresolved. CDR3 region: CASSLRWQIQYF. CDR3 in DNA: TGCGCCAGCAGCTTGAGATGGCAGATCCAGTACTTC.